This T cell receptor beta chain was recorded in a study of regulatory T cells in long-lasting Graves disease. Trimming cost V 5 bases and J 2 bases; bases outside gene matches: 8. This CDR3 is built from 15 residues. Germline CDR1 and CDR2: SGHAT and FQNNGV. Researchers made TCR beta libraries by using iRepertoire HTBI primers and running Arm-PCR on CDR3 regions. Each CDR3 protein gets one entry after TCRdb re-called the multiplex PCR reads with MiXCR. Here the sample spans about 660,000 distinct CDR3 sequences, approximately 31% being singletons. This clonotype was seen more than once but under ten times. Time point meaning: persistent/refractory GD, antithyroid drugs over 5 years with positive TRAb. Extracted RNA from PBMCs served as the source of the TCR library.

This chain joins TRBV11-2 and TRBJ1-2; 7 bases map to TRBD1. The sequence derives from a female donor with Graves disease. The material sequenced was peripheral blood mononuclear cells (PBMCs), taken when the disease was refractory, from a patient treated with antithyroid drugs. This CDR3 reads CASSRPGTENYGYTF. In DNA form, the CDR3 reads TGTGCCAGCAGCCGCCCCGGGACAGAAAACTATGGCTACACCTTC.